This passage covers 4 T cell receptor beta chains from one sample sequenced in a study of siplizumab effects on memory and regulatory T cells. Repertoires were generated with immunoSEQ multiplex PCR, while TCRdb's copy carries only in-frame clones and drops some. Here the sample spans 70,000 to 90,000 clones, 70% to 90% being singletons. Material for sequencing was CD4+ T cells sorted from blood. The source of these receptors is a human donor in good health.

This clone was seen a few times. The rearrangement joins TRBV18 to TRBJ2-3, with no clear D. The CDR3 totals 12 residues. V lost 4 bases and J 5 bases, leaving 7 bases between the germline ends. CDR1 and CDR2 (germline): KGHSH, LQKENI. The CDR3 spells CASSRSKDTQYF. CDR3 bases: TGTGCCAGCTCACGCTCGAAAGATACGCAGTATTTT.

CDR3 in DNA: TGCAGCGTAAGGCGGCGAGCGGAGACCCAGTACTTC. This encodes CSVRRRAETQYF. The rearrangement links TRBV29-1 to TRBJ2-5; no reliable D call. The CDR3 contains 12 residues. CDR1 is SQVTM, CDR2 ANQGSEA, per germline. Trimming removed 6 bases from V and 5 bases from J, with 13 bases in between.

The chain has TRBV29-1 and TRBJ2-7; 13 bases align to TRBD2. The germline CDR1 and CDR2 sequences are SQVTM and ANQGSEA. V lost 7 bases to trimming and J lost 3 bases; unmatched junction nucleotides: 6. The CDR3 sequence is 14 residues long. The CDR3 DNA sequence: TGCAGCGGAACCGGGACTAGCGGGATCTACGAGCAGTACTTC. Translated: CSGTGTSGIYEQYF.

The genes are TRBV29-1 and TRBJ1-1, with 8 bases lining up with TRBD1. V was pared by 7 bases and J by 0 bases, with 10 bases of the junction left unmatched. Germline loops: CDR1 SQVTM, CDR2 ANQGSEA. The CDR3 is 15 residues long. CDR3 in DNA: TGCAGCGCCTCTCGGACAGGGAGGGTGAACACTGAAGCTTTCTTT. The encoded protein is CSASRTGRVNTEAFF.